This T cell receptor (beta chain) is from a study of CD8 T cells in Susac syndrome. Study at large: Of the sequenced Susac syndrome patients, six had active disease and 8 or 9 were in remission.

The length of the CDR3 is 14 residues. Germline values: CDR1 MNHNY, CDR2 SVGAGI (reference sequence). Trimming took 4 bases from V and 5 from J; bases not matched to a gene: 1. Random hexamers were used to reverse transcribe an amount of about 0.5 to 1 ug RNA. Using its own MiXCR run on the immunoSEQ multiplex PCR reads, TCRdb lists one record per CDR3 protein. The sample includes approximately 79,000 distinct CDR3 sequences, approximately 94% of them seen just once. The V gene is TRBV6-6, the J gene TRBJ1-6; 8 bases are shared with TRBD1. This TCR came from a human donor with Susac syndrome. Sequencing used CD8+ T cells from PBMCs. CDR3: CASSWTGNNSPLHF. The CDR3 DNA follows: TGTGCCAGCAGTTGGACAGGGAATAATTCACCCCTCCACTTT.